This TCR beta chain appears in the sequencing data of a study of Graves' ophthalmopathy and Graves' hyperthyroidism. This clonotype has a count of ten or more. Its cognate antigen is unknown. RNA transcripts provided the template for amplifying TCR beta CDR3 regions. RT-PCR with HTBI primers came first, then second-round multiplex PCR. TCRdb itself ran the multiplex PCR reads through MiXCR, one entry per CDR3 protein. This repertoire shows about 58,000 distinct CDR3 sequences, roughly 47% found once; its top ten account for 4.7%. General study findings and limits: At 70.59% sensitivity and 72.22% specificity, the model predicted progression of the ophthalmopathy. Ophthalmopathy could be told apart from stable hyperthyroidism by a 13-signature model (approximately 91% sensitivity, roughly 81% specificity). Most clonotypes expanded in thyroid above 0.001 frequency were present in blood too.

The authors diagnosed from clinical symptoms, serum thyroxine, TRAb, thyroid ultrasound and orbital computed tomography. Trimming shortened V by 8 bases and J by 6 bases, and 11 bases separated the two germline ends. The CDR3 is 13 residues long. V gene TRBV12-3 or TRBV12-4 combines with J gene TRBJ1-6; D gene uncertain. This sequence originates from an adult woman with Graves' ophthalmopathy. The sequenced sample consisted of peripheral blood. CDR3 bases: TGTGCCAGCTGTTCCCCCGGTAATTCACCCCTCCACTTT. Its translation is CASCSPGNSPLHF.